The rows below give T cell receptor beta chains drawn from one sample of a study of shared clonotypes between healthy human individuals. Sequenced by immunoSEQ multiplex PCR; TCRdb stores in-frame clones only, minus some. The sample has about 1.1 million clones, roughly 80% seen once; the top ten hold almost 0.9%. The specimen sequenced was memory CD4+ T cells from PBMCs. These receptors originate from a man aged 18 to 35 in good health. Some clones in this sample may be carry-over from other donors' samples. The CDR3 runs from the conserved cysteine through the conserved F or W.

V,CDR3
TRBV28,CASSGVHTGELFF
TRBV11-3,CASSPGGGKETQYF
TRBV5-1,CASSLIFNRGLSTEAFF
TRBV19,CASSIWGQAGSGNTIYF
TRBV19,CASSRGRIGGELFF
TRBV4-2,CASSQGEPGTEQFF
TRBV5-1,CASRRQPEETQYF
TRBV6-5,CASSYIPGVNNEQFF
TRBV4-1,CASSQEGRGDTQYF
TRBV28,CATRRHNQETQYF
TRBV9,CASSVATDTQYF
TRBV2,CASSLLTVGEQYF
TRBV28,CASSSGSLAKNIQYF
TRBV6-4,CASRVHGQANTGELFF
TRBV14,CASSLYQGVTTDTQYF
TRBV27,CASSWARKYEQYF
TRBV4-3,CASSRSQGIAEAFF
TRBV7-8,CASRTGGAGTEAFF
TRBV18,CASSSSSGANVLTF
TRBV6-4,CASAPEGRTGELFF
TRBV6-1,CASSVGAGGPSRETQYF
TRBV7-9,CASSLDNSPLHF
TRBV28,CASSLSLQGSYYGYTF
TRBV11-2,CASSFRQGGETQYF
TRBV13,CASSLTGWNHTF
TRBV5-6,CASSLGGKTRGYTF